These 22 T cell receptor beta chains share one sample of origin, sequenced in a study of healthy donors' naive CD4 and CD8 T cells (dated by TCRdb to the mid-2010s). The sequencer listed for this sample is 454 GS FLX Titanium. A previously published linear amplification protocol was used to construct TCR libraries from around 0.45 ug of total RNA. In TCRdb, the public reads were trimmed at Q25 with fastp and aligned with MiXCR, with productive beta chains retained. Under each unique CDR3 protein, matching rows form one entry showing the most common genes and DNA. Present in this sample are 180,000 or so distinct CDR3 sequences, over 60% of which were seen just once. In total, the top ten clones hold roughly 2.3% of the sample. The sequenced sample was naive CD4+ and CD8+ T cells sorted from blood, pooled from several donors. The cell subset or site label of this sample denotes: FACS-sorted naive CD4+ (CD45RO-CD45RA+) and naive CD8+ (CD45RA+CD27bright) T cells. The receptors derive from a pool of human donors in good health; the sample pools cells from several healthy donors.

The chain joins TRBV4-1 to TRBJ2-1, with unresolved D. The CDR3 has 19 residues. Germline V gene lookup returns CDR1 MGHRA and CDR2 YSYEKL. The V and J ends lost 4 bases and 3 bases respectively, with 25 bases between them. The CDR3 spells CASSLFDRPRNPNYNEQFF. In DNA, the CDR3 is TGCGCCAGCAGCCTTTTCGACCGACCCCGAAACCCAAACTACAATGAGCAGTTCTTC.

The genes are TRBV6-6 and TRBJ2-1; a weak D match, TRBD2 (6 bases). Trimming removed 8 bases from V and 6 bases from J, with 23 bases in between. CDR1 is MNHNY, CDR2 SVGAGI, per germline (reference sequence). The CDR3 contains 16 residues. The CDR3 DNA is TGTGCCAGCCTCCTGATGTGGGAAGGGACTTCCAATGAGCAGTTCTTC. As protein: CASLLMWEGTSNEQFF.

This clonotype was picked up a small number of times. V usage is TRBV6-5 and J usage is TRBJ2-2; D remains unclear. CDR1 and CDR2 from the germline V gene are MNHEY and SVGAGI. The CDR3 is 16 amino acids. V lost 3 bases and J lost 1, with 12 bases in between. The CDR3 DNA reads TGTGCCAGCAGTTATTGGAACAGAAAGAACACCGGGGAGCTGTTTTTT. Translated, it gives CASSYWNRKNTGELFF.

The rearrangement uses TRBV29-1 and TRBJ2-1; D may match TRBD1 or TRBD2 (5 bases each). The CDR3 spans 11 residues. Trimming shortened V by 6 bases and J by 9 bases, and 12 bases separated the two germline ends. Germline lookup yields CDR1 SQVTM and CDR2 ANQGSEA. This chain's CDR3 is CSVRGLGEQFF. DNA for the CDR3: TGCAGCGTGAGGGGATTAGGTGAGCAGTTCTTC.

V gene TRBV28 combines with J gene TRBJ2-3; D gene unclear. V lost 2 bases and J 0 bases, leaving 6 bases between the germline ends. Germline V lookup: CDR1 MDHEN, CDR2 SYDVKM. The CDR3 loop spans 14 amino acids. The CDR3 coding sequence is TGTGCCAGCAGTTTACACGGGAGCACAGATACGCAGTATTTT. The encoded protein is CASSLHGSTDTQYF.

The chain joins TRBV29-1 to TRBJ2-1, with 13 positions matching TRBD2. The CDR3 has 15 amino acids. CDR1 is SQVTM and CDR2 is ANQGSEA in the germline V gene. J was trimmed by 5 bases and V by 0 bases; bases with no gene match: 1. The CDR3, as DNA: TGCAGCGTTGAAGAAGGACTAGCGGGGGACAATGAGCAGTTCTTC. It yields the protein CSVEEGLAGDNEQFF.

The V and J genes are TRBV29-1 and TRBJ2-7; a weak D match, TRBD1 (6 bases). The CDR3 extends over 12 amino acids. V lost 8 bases and J 10 bases, leaving 21 bases between the germline ends. Germline V lookup: CDR1 SQVTM, CDR2 ANQGSEA. This CDR3 is CSFTGFGPRQYF. The CDR3 DNA follows: TGCAGCTTTACAGGGTTTGGTCCTCGCCAGTACTTC.

This chain connects TRBV29-1 to TRBJ1-1; TRBD1 aligns across 10 bases. V lost 1 base and J lost 1; bases outside the gene matches: 3. The CDR3 has 15 residues. Germline lookup yields CDR1 SQVTM and CDR2 ANQGSEA. This CDR3 is CSVEGGTGENTEAFF. The CDR3 nucleotides read TGCAGCGTTGAAGGTGGGACAGGGGAGAACACTGAAGCTTTCTTT.

The V and J genes are TRBV11-2 and TRBJ1-5, with D hard to call. The CDR3 extends over 13 amino acids. V lost 4 bases to trimming and J lost 5 bases, with 9 bases between them. Germline V gives CDR1 SGHAT, CDR2 FQNNGV. DNA for the CDR3: TGTGCCAGCAGCTCTTACAGCGATCAGCCCCAGCATTTT. It specifies CASSSYSDQPQHF.

CDR3 amino acids: CSVAGPESTAYNEQFF. The DNA of the CDR3 is TGCAGCGTTGCCGGCCCAGAGAGCACGGCCTACAATGAGCAGTTCTTC. This chain joins TRBV29-1 and TRBJ2-1; D is undetermined. The CDR3 spans 16 residues. V was cut by 4 bases and J by 2 bases, with 18 bases left in between. Germline V gives CDR1 SQVTM, CDR2 ANQGSEA.

This sequence joins TRBV5-4 and TRBJ2-1, with D tentatively TRBD1 (5 bases). Trimming removed 1 base from V and 5 bases from J, with 10 bases in between. CDR3 length: 14 amino acids. Looked up from germline, CDR1 is SGHNT and CDR2 is YYREEE (reference sequence). The CDR3 loop is CASSLRTQDNEQFF. In DNA, the CDR3 is TGTGCCAGCAGCTTGCGGACACAAGACAATGAGCAGTTCTTC.

This chain connects TRBV18 to TRBJ2-6; D is undetermined. CDR3 length equals 16 residues. Germline assignment: CDR1 KGHSH and CDR2 LQKENI. V was trimmed by 1 base and J by 0 bases, leaving 7 bases between them. CDR3 protein: CASSPLAASGANVLTF. The CDR3 region has the DNA TGTGCCAGCTCACCACTCGCCGCCTCTGGGGCCAACGTCCTGACTTTC.

This clonotype appeared a single time. This rearrangement joins TRBV2 to TRBJ2-5, with D possibly being TRBD1 (6 bases). Between the trimmed V and J ends, which lost 7 bases and 0 bases, there was a span of 15 bases. The CDR3 is made up of 15 amino acids. CDR1 and CDR2 from the germline V gene are SNHLY and FYNNEI. The CDR3 spells CASNPTGAYQETQYF. The CDR3 DNA is TGTGCCAGCAATCCGACAGGAGCGTACCAAGAGACCCAGTACTTC.

V gene TRBV5-1 combines with J gene TRBJ2-1; D is unclear. Germline V gives CDR1 SGHRS, CDR2 YFSETQ. The V end was cut by 4 bases, the J end by 7 bases, with 12 bases between. The CDR3 totals 13 residues. CDR3 DNA: TGCGCCAGCAGCCCCTCCGATCTGAATGAGCAGTTCTTC. Its protein product is CASSPSDLNEQFF.

The chain is built from TRBV29-1 and TRBJ2-7; 7 nucleotides line up with TRBD1. The CDR3 extends over 12 amino acids. The trim removed 5 bases at V and 6 bases at J, leaving 7 bases unmatched. Germline V gene data show CDR1 as SQVTM and CDR2 as ANQGSEA. CDR3 in amino acids: CSVLSPGGEQYF. The CDR3 nucleotides read TGCAGCGTTCTATCCCCAGGGGGCGAGCAGTACTTC.

This chain links TRBV29-1 with TRBJ2-3; D remains ambiguous. The V gene lost 6 bases and the J gene lost 5 bases, with 9 bases spanning the gap. Germline V gene sequence: CDR1 SQVTM, CDR2 ANQGSEA. This CDR3 is built from 11 residues. The CDR3 is CSVNSQDTQYF. Written as DNA, the CDR3 is TGCAGCGTAAATAGTCAAGATACGCAGTATTTT.

This clonotype was seen a single time. The CDR3 coding sequence is TGCGCCAGCAGCCAAGAGGCCAGGTCTTCCTACGAGCAGTACTTC. This codes for CASSQEARSSYEQYF. The gene calls are TRBV4-3 and TRBJ2-7; D gene uncertain. CDR3 size: 15 residues. Looked up from germline, CDR1 is LGHNA and CDR2 is YSLEER. The germline V and J ends were trimmed by 0 bases and 1 base, with 10 bases remaining between them.

This clonotype turned up a few times. V is TRBV24-1 and J is TRBJ2-1, with D possibly TRBD1 on 6 matching bases. V was clipped by 4 bases and J by 0 bases, with 12 bases between them. Germline V gives CDR1 KGHDR, CDR2 SFDVKD. The CDR3 spans 16 residues. CDR3 amino acids: CATSDPGQSSYNEQFF. The CDR3 coding sequence is TGTGCCACCAGTGACCCCGGACAGAGCTCCTACAATGAGCAGTTCTTC.

V gene TRBV7-8 combines with J gene TRBJ2-5, with D uncertain. There are 14 residues in the CDR3. Germline values: CDR1 SGHVS, CDR2 FQNEAQ. V shed 2 bases and J shed 2 bases, with 9 bases lying between them. The CDR3 here is CASSLSPAQETQYF. The CDR3 region has the DNA TGTGCCAGCAGCTTAAGTCCGGCACAAGAGACCCAGTACTTC. The complete variable domain, with remaining parts taken from reference TRBV7-8 and TRBJ2-5, reads GAGVSQSPRYKVAKRGQDVALRCDPISGHVSLFWYQQALGQGPEFLTYFQNEAQLDKSGLPSDRFFAERPEGSVSTLKIQRTQQEDSAVYLCASSLSPAQETQYFGPGTRLLVL.

J is TRBJ2-1 and V is TRBV29-1; 8 nucleotides align to TRBD1. V shed 4 bases, J shed 0 bases, and the junction held 2 bases outside the gene matches. Germline V gives CDR1 SQVTM, CDR2 ANQGSEA. The CDR3 is 14 amino acids. The CDR3 region is CSVGTGGSYNEQFF. The CDR3 DNA reads as TGCAGCGTTGGAACAGGGGGCTCCTACAATGAGCAGTTCTTC.

The J gene is TRBJ2-7, the V gene TRBV19; TRBD1 or TRBD2 may be the D gene (5 bases each). The germline CDR1 and CDR2 sequences are LNHDA and SQIVND (reference sequence). This CDR3 has 13 residues. With 6 bases removed from V and 3 bases from J, the gap between germline ends came to 12 bases. CDR3 amino acids: CASSPRDVYEQYF. The CDR3 DNA reads TGTGCCAGTAGCCCTAGGGACGTCTACGAGCAGTACTTC.

The rearrangement uses TRBV11-2 and TRBJ1-6; possibly TRBD1 for D (6 bases). The length of the CDR3 is 14 residues. Germline-derived CDR1 and CDR2 are SGHAT and FQNNGV. Trimming removed 7 bases at V and 5 bases at J, with 12 bases between. DNA of the CDR3: TGTGCCAGCACCTCACCAGGGGATAATTCACCCCTCCACTTT. This gives the protein CASTSPGDNSPLHF.